The entry below gives a single T cell receptor beta chain sequence along with its context. This clonotype was counted a few times. Its antigen remains unidentified. Per-nucleotide qualities are absent, and no much larger clonotype sits a single base away. Donors were 35 to 40 systemically healthy Caucasian individuals from Russia aged roughly 6 to 100 years. Approximately 11 milliliters of peripheral blood were drawn from each donor into EDTA-treated Vacutainer tubes. Ficoll-Paque density-gradient centrifugation was used to isolate PBMCs, with at least 7 million per sample. Trizol reagent was used to extract total RNA from PBMCs, with at least 5.5 micrograms per sample. Naive CD45RAhigh/CD27high T cell percentages were measured by flow cytometry on a PBMC aliquot from every donor. The germline V gene encodes CDR1 SGHAT and CDR2 FQNNGV. At the junction V is shortened by 4 bases and J by 1 base; bases outside the gene matches: 5. Including the terminal cysteine and phenylalanine, the CDR3 comprises 16 residues. CDR3 DNA is the only sequence kept; it has 48 bases, read in frame from the first base.

The library was built by means of 5' RACE. TCRdb names Illumina HiSeq 2500 as the instrument used. A second roughly 7 to 11 cycle PCR used a sample-barcoded 5' primer and a J-beta primer mix. A template-switch 5' adaptor carrying 12 random nucleotides introduced a unique molecular identifier onto each TCR beta cDNA molecule. Each sample yielded at least 2.5 million CDR3-containing paired-end reads. The Mint cDNA synthesis kit, primed by a TRBC-specific oligonucleotide, was used to synthesize first-strand cDNA from all RNA. Following uracil-DNA glycosylase treatment, a first 18-cycle PCR with universal primers M1SS and BC2_uni_R was performed on all cDNA. Turning to the authors' computational methods: Normalization of each sample was performed by random selection of 1 million high-quality reads, each carrying a distinct molecular identifier. Instead of being binned into consensus sequences, reads that shared molecular identifiers were thrown out. CDR3 identification, clonotype clustering and error correction used MiTCR with a Q25 quality threshold and the strictest error-elimination algorithm. A nonparametric unseen species model using Euler transformation provided a lower-bound estimate of total TCR beta diversity. TCRdb redid the processing of the public reads, applying fastp at Q25 and MiXCR, and retained in-frame beta chains. Every distinct CDR3 protein forms one entry, paired with its most common genes and DNA. Here the V and J calls rest on TCRdb's processing, not on the authors' analysis. The sample records 1.5 million to 2 million distinct CDR3 sequences, 40% to 55% of which are singletons. Together, the top ten hold approximately 2.1% of the sample.

The sample belongs to a study of blood T cells in healthy people across ages (dated by TCRdb to between 2015 and 2017). As for the study more broadly: Template switching captured roughly one uniquely barcoded TCR beta cDNA molecule per two T cells in model experiments. The study measured age-related changes in TCR beta repertoire diversity using deep sequencing normalized with unique cDNA molecular identifiers. The donors were divided into four age groups: young (average approximately 16 years), middle-aged (roughly 40), aged (approximately 62) and long-lived (roughly 82). To avoid experimental bias, donors of different ages were spread randomly across the sequencing lanes. Two additional independent replicas of 1 million unique cDNA reads from the same blood draw were analyzed for two donors (one aged 18 to 30 and one aged 80 or older).

Overall results and qualifications from the work: There was a strong correlation between observed TCR beta diversity and the percentage of naive T cells measured by flow cytometry. Estimates of total diversity from one million sequenced T cells were regarded as lower bounds and underestimates. As age increased, observed TCR beta diversity per million T cells dropped in a roughly linear way, and a significant reduction was already evident by age roughly 36. Bulk unsorted PBMC profiling prevented conclusive comparison of naive and antigen-experienced compartments. Compared with the aged group, more naive CD4+ T cells, fewer expanded clones and increased TCR diversity were shown by the long-lived group, suggesting age selection. Donor CMV infection status was unknown, potentially confounding age-related changes in expanded clonotypes.

Sequencing was performed on blood. The origin of this receptor is a middle-aged woman in good health. The V gene is TRBV11-2 and the J gene is TRBJ2-1; the junction holds 9 bases that match TRBD2. The bases read TGTGCCAGCAGCTCACGACTAGCGGCATCCTACAATGAGCAGTTCTTC. This yields the protein CASSSRLAASYNEQFF.